The 7 T cell receptor beta chains below were found in one sample sequenced in a study of regulatory T cells in long-lasting Graves disease. Regarding time point: newly diagnosed GD, antithyroid drugs for less than 3 months. RNA from PBMCs was the source of the TCR library. Assembly of TCR beta libraries relied on iRepertoire HTBI primers together with Arm-PCR of CDR3 regions. In TCRdb, the multiplex PCR reads were re-called with MiXCR into one record per CDR3 protein. The table has over 400,000 distinct CDR3 sequences, 14% seen once. The data also belong to a second study, concerning T cells in Graves' hyperthyroidism and ophthalmopathy.

The material was peripheral blood mononuclear cells (PBMCs), obtained at new diagnosis, from a patient treated with antithyroid drugs. The origin of the receptors is a woman in her forties or fifties with Graves disease.

V and J are TRBV7-9 and TRBJ1-4, with unresolved D. The germline V and J ends were trimmed by 1 base and 1 base, with 7 bases remaining between them. In germline, CDR1 is SEHNR, CDR2 FQNEAQ (reference sequence). This CDR3 has 15 amino acids. In DNA form, the CDR3 reads TGTGCCAGCAGCTTAGATCCGATAACTAATGAAAAACTGTTTTTT. Its translation: CASSLDPITNEKLFF.

The chain combines TRBV27 with TRBJ2-3; D may be TRBD2 (5 bases). Germline CDR1 MNHEY, CDR2 SMNVEV (reference sequence). The CDR3 runs to 13 residues. V was shortened by 8 bases and J by 3 bases, with 12 bases between the two germline ends. The CDR3: CASWRLKTDTQYF. The CDR3 DNA reads as TGTGCCAGCTGGAGACTAAAAACAGATACGCAGTATTTT.

The chain couples TRBV20-1 to TRBJ2-2; D is uncertain. CDR1 is DFQATT and CDR2 is SNEGSKA in the germline V gene (reference sequence). This CDR3 has 12 residues. Trimming shortened V by 7 bases and J by 8 bases, and 14 bases separated the two germline ends. The CDR3 reads CSVPLPRGELFF. The CDR3 region has the DNA TGCAGTGTTCCTTTACCGAGGGGGGAGCTGTTTTTT.

In this sample, this clonotype turned up a few times. The rearrangement links TRBV30 to TRBJ2-3; 13 nucleotides line up with TRBD2. This CDR3 is 17 amino acids long. Germline assignment: CDR1 GTSNPN and CDR2 SVGIG (reference sequence). J lost 4 bases, V lost 2 bases, and 9 bases had no gene match. This chain's CDR3 is CAWSTWTSGSSADTQYF. For the CDR3, the DNA is TGTGCCTGGAGTACTTGGACTAGCGGGAGTTCGGCAGATACGCAGTATTTT.

This clonotype was seen more than once but under ten times. This sequence joins TRBV6-2 or TRBV6-3 and TRBJ2-2; 7 nucleotides agree with TRBD1. The CDR3 is 14 residues long. Trimming cost V 0 bases and J 6 bases; bases outside gene matches: 1. CDR1 is MNHEY, CDR2 SVGEGT, per germline. The CDR3 coding sequence is TGTGCCAGCAGTTACTCTCAGGGGGCCGGGGAGCTGTTTTTT. This gives the protein CASSYSQGAGELFF.

This clonotype occurred many times. The rearrangement uses TRBV7-9 and TRBJ2-3, with TRBD2 identical over 9 bases. The CDR3 contains 15 residues. V lost 5 bases and J lost 0; bases outside the gene matches: 3. Germline CDR1 is SEHNR and CDR2 is FQNEAQ (reference sequence). The CDR3 spells CASSPSGGSTDTQYF. CDR3 in DNA: TGTGCCAGCAGCCCAAGCGGGGGGAGCACAGATACGCAGTATTTT.

This clonotype occurred many times. The chain couples TRBV29-1 to TRBJ2-1, with D possibly called TRBD1 or TRBD2 (5 bases each). The CDR3 runs to 13 residues. Deletions cut 7 bases from V and 0 bases from J, with 10 bases between. Per germline, CDR1 SQVTM and CDR2 ANQGSEA. The CDR3 sequence is CSGGQGSYNEQFF. The CDR3 DNA is TGCAGCGGAGGGCAGGGCTCCTACAATGAGCAGTTCTTC.